One and the same sample provided the 30 T cell receptor beta chains below, sequenced in a study of blood T cell repertoires in COVID-19. Clones were sequenced by immunoSEQ multiplex PCR, and TCRdb holds only the in-frame ones, with some missing. Of 200,000 to 250,000 clones listed, around nine tenths are singletons. Material: PBMCs or T cells enriched from blood (not recorded which). The receptors come from a man aged 30-40 years who had recovered from COVID-19.

The chain combines TRBV4-1 with TRBJ1-4; no reliable D call. The CDR3 length is 14 residues. The V gene's germline CDR1 is MGHRA and CDR2 YSYEKL. Trimming took 3 bases from V and 4 from J, leaving 9 bases between them. CDR3 sequence reads: CASSQQVGNEKLFF. The CDR3 nucleotides are TGCGCCAGCAGCCAGCAGGTCGGTAATGAAAAACTGTTTTTT.

The chain combines TRBV4-1 with TRBJ2-3; TRBD2 matches at 10 bases. This CDR3 comprises 17 residues. The germline CDR1 and CDR2 sequences are MGHRA and YSYEKL. J lost 3 bases, V lost 3 bases, and 9 bases had no gene match. Here the CDR3 reads CASSHYLASGRTDTQYF. The CDR3 DNA reads TGCGCCAGCAGCCATTACCTGGCTAGCGGGAGAACAGATACGCAGTATTTT.

The chain links TRBV6-4 to TRBJ2-1; maybe TRBD2 (7 bases). In germline, CDR1 is MRHNA, CDR2 SNTAGT. Trimming removed 3 bases at V and 0 bases at J, with 15 bases between. The CDR3 totals 17 residues. CDR3 nucleotide sequence: TGTGCCAGCAGTGAAGAAGCGGGACAAGGCTCCTACAATGAGCAGTTCTTC. As protein: CASSEEAGQGSYNEQFF.

The chain links TRBV2 to TRBJ1-2; D unresolved. V was pared by 4 bases and J by 7 bases, with 7 bases between. This CDR3 comprises 11 residues. CDR1 SNHLY and CDR2 FYNNEI come from the germline V gene. The CDR3 DNA reads TGTGCCAGCAGTGTATTTCGTGGCTACACCTTC. Amino acid sequence: CASSVFRGYTF. Looking up the rest from reference TRBV2 and TRBJ1-2 gives the full variable domain: EPEVTQTPSHQVTQMGQEVILRCVPISNHLYFYWYRQILGQKVEFLVSFYNNEISEKSEIFDDQFSVERPDGSNFTLKIRSTKLEDSAMYFCASSVFRGYTFGSGTRLTVV.

The chain employs TRBV6-5 and TRBJ2-7; D remains unclear. With 0 bases removed from V and 0 bases from J, the gap between germline ends came to 6 bases. The germline gives CDR1 MNHEY, CDR2 SVGAGI. This CDR3 contains 14 residues. As DNA, the CDR3 is TGTGCCAGCAGTTACTCAACTACCTCCTACGAGCAGTACTTC. Protein: CASSYSTTSYEQYF.

The chain uses TRBV21-1 and TRBJ2-1; TRBD2 reflects the table's D call only, with no check against the DNA. TRBV21-1 is designated a pseudogene. This CDR3 spans 19 amino acids. CDR3 coding DNA: TGTGCCAGCAGCAAAGATGGGACTAGCTTACTTAAGGTCTACAATGAGCAGTTCTTC. It is translated as CASSKDGTSLLKVYNEQFF.

The genes are TRBV19 and TRBJ1-1, with a possible D match to TRBD1 (6 bases). The CDR3 consists of 13 residues. V dropped 6 bases and J dropped 4 bases, with 12 bases sitting between them. From germline, CDR1 is LNHDA and CDR2 SQIVND (reference sequence). CDR3 nucleotides: TGTGCCAGTAGCTCCTCGACAGGCACTGAAGCTTTCTTT. Protein: CASSSSTGTEAFF.

The chain uses TRBV19 and TRBJ1-3, with 7 nucleotides matching TRBD1. This CDR3 has 15 amino acids. Germline values: CDR1 LNHDA, CDR2 SQIVND (reference sequence). V shed 4 bases and J 2 bases; nucleotides not matched to a gene: 5. The CDR3 DNA reads TGTGCCAGTAGTAGTCGGACAGGACCTGGAAACACCATATATTTT. It encodes CASSSRTGPGNTIYF.

The V gene is TRBV16, the J gene TRBJ1-5; 7 bases match TRBD1. The V and J ends lost 5 bases and 5 bases, in that order; junction bases with no gene match: 9. The CDR3 contains 15 residues. Germline lookup yields CDR1 KGHSY and CDR2 FQNENV. DNA of the CDR3: TGTGCCAGCAGCGCTCCGGGACAGCCCGATCAGCCCCAGCATTTT. This codes for CASSAPGQPDQPQHF. The variable domain in full, completed from reference TRBV16 and TRBJ1-5, reads GEEVAQTPKHLVRGEGQKAKLYCAPIKGHSYVFWYQQVLKNEFKFLISFQNENVFDETGMPKERFSAKCLPNSPCSLEIQATKLEDSAVYFCASSAPGQPDQPQHFGDGTRLSIL.

The gene calls are TRBV2 and TRBJ2-5; D uncertain. The ends were cut back, 4 bases at V and 2 bases at J, with 5 bases in the middle. Germline V CDR1 and CDR2: SNHLY, FYNNEI. There are 12 residues in the CDR3. This chain's CDR3 is CASSVQQETQYF. In nucleotides, the CDR3 is TGTGCCAGCAGTGTCCAACAAGAGACCCAGTACTTC.

The chain uses TRBV5-5 and TRBJ2-5, with a tentative D call TRBD2 (7 bases). The germline V gene has CDR1 SGHKS and CDR2 YYEKEE (reference sequence). The CDR3 totals 15 residues. V lost 5 bases, J lost 0 bases, and 14 bases lay in between. In DNA, the CDR3 is TGTGCCAGCAGACCGGCGGGGGCAGACCAAGAGACCCAGTACTTC. Encoded protein: CASRPAGADQETQYF.

The chain is built from TRBV5-1 and TRBJ2-6; D may be TRBD1 (6 bases). Trimming removed 0 bases from V and 3 bases from J, with 16 bases in between. In germline, CDR1 is SGHRS, CDR2 YFSETQ. This CDR3 spans 18 amino acids. The chain's CDR3 is CASSLGPGQNLGANVLTF. The DNA of the CDR3 is TGCGCCAGCAGCTTGGGGCCGGGACAAAACCTTGGGGCCAACGTCCTGACTTTC.

V and J are TRBV5-1 and TRBJ1-1, with D possibly TRBD1 on 5 matching bases. Trimming took 0 bases from V and 3 from J, leaving 12 bases between them. This CDR3 contains 15 residues. Germline V gene lookup returns CDR1 SGHRS and CDR2 YFSETQ. This chain's CDR3 is CASSLGRIGDTEAFF. The CDR3 region has the DNA TGCGCCAGCAGCTTGGGTAGGATAGGGGACACTGAAGCTTTCTTT.

The genes are TRBV13 and TRBJ2-2, with 7 bases that match TRBD2. CDR3 length: 16 residues. J gave up 2 bases and V 1 base, and 4 bases lay outside the gene matches. Germline assignment: CDR1 PRHDT and CDR2 FYEKMQ (reference sequence). This CDR3 reads CASSLVSSGNTGELFF. In nucleotides, the CDR3 is TGTGCCAGCAGCTTAGTTTCTAGCGGTAACACCGGGGAGCTGTTTTTT.

V usage is TRBV4-3 and J usage is TRBJ2-7; D is perhaps TRBD1 (6 bases). This CDR3 is built from 14 residues. CDR1 is LGHNA and CDR2 is YSLEER in the germline V gene. Trimming removed 3 bases from V and 2 bases from J, with 11 bases in between. The CDR3 DNA follows: TGCGCCAGCAGCCACCGGACAGATACCTACGAGCAGTACTTC. Amino acids: CASSHRTDTYEQYF.

The chain has TRBV7-2 and TRBJ2-2; TRBD2 agrees at 11 bases. CDR3 length: 18 amino acids. The V gene's germline CDR1 is SGHTA and CDR2 FQGNSA. The ends lost 2 bases at V and 7 bases at J; junction bases unmatched: 12. The CDR3 sequence is CASSLSPASGGPGGELFF. CDR3 nucleotide sequence: TGTGCCAGCAGCTTATCCCCTGCTAGCGGGGGGCCTGGCGGGGAGCTGTTTTTT.

The chain is built from TRBV2 and TRBJ2-5; 8 bases align to TRBD2. Germline V lookup: CDR1 SNHLY, CDR2 FYNNEI. Trimming at V came to 4 bases and at J to 7 bases, leaving 5 bases not matched to a gene. The CDR3 extends over 13 amino acids. DNA of the CDR3: TGTGCCAGCAGTGGCAGCGGGGGTGGGACCCAGTACTTC. As protein: CASSGSGGGTQYF.

The chain joins TRBV27 to TRBJ1-4; tentative D call: TRBD1 (5 bases). Per germline, CDR1 MNHEY and CDR2 SMNVEV (reference sequence). Trimming stripped 3 bases from V and 3 bases from J, with 11 bases between. The CDR3 covers 15 residues. The CDR3 is CASSLVTAANEKLFF. The DNA of the CDR3 is TGTGCCAGCAGTTTGGTGACAGCCGCTAATGAAAAACTGTTTTTT.

The V call is TRBV18, the J call TRBJ2-7; a possible D gene is TRBD1 (5 bases). Trimming shortened V by 6 bases and J by 2 bases, and 5 bases separated the two germline ends. The CDR3 has 11 amino acids. The germline V gene has CDR1 KGHSH and CDR2 LQKENI. The CDR3 spells CASSDTYEQYF. In DNA form, the CDR3 reads TGTGCCAGCTCGGACACCTACGAGCAGTACTTC. Variable domain in full (rest from reference TRBV18 and TRBJ2-7): NAGVMQNPRHLVRRRGQEARLRCSPMKGHSHVYWYRQLPEEGLKFMVYLQKENIIDESGMPKERFSAEFPKEGPSILRIQQVVRGDSAAYFCASSDTYEQYFGPGTRLTVT.

The chain couples TRBV4-3 to TRBJ2-7; 10 positions match TRBD1. This CDR3 is 15 amino acids long. V lost 1 base to trimming and J lost 5 bases; unmatched junction nucleotides: 5. CDR1 LGHNA and CDR2 YSLEER come from the germline V gene. CDR3 bases: TGCGCCAGCAGCCAAGGACAGGGGGCTAACCACGAGCAGTACTTC. This encodes CASSQGQGANHEQYF.

This clone came up a few times. The J gene is TRBJ1-1, the V gene TRBV6-5; D unclear. Trimming left V 6 bases short and J 7 bases short, with 12 bases between. Germline CDR1 reads MNHEY; CDR2 reads SVGAGI. CDR3 length: 12 residues. CDR3 amino acids: CASSLQMFEAFF. DNA for the CDR3: TGTGCCAGCAGCTTACAGATGTTTGAAGCTTTCTTT.

This clone was counted between two and nine times. In DNA form, the CDR3 reads TGTGCCAGCAGCGTAGGCTGGGGGCCGAGCTACGAGCAGTACTTC. Translated, it gives CASSVGWGPSYEQYF. The genes are TRBV9 and TRBJ2-7, with D possibly TRBD1 on 6 matching bases. Germline assignment: CDR1 SGDLS and CDR2 YYNGEE. The length of the CDR3 is 15 residues. Trimming removed 0 bases at V and 3 bases at J, with 13 bases between.

The chain couples TRBV2 to TRBJ1-2; TRBD1 matches 7 bases. Per germline, CDR1 SNHLY and CDR2 FYNNEI. Trimming removed 7 bases from V and 13 bases from J; junction bases left unmatched: 6. This CDR3 has 10 residues. CDR3 protein: CASKEQGGTF. CDR3 coding DNA: TGTGCCAGCAAGGAGCAGGGGGGCACCTTC. The full variable domain, completed using reference TRBV2 and TRBJ1-2, is EPEVTQTPSHQVTQMGQEVILRCVPISNHLYFYWYRQILGQKVEFLVSFYNNEISEKSEIFDDQFSVERPDGSNFTLKIRSTKLEDSAMYFCASKEQGGTFGSGTRLTVV.

V usage is TRBV9 and J usage is TRBJ2-7, with 9 bases identical to TRBD2. The CDR3 length is 15 residues. V lost 1 base, J lost 3 bases, and 5 bases stayed unmatched. The germline CDR1 and CDR2 sequences are SGDLS and YYNGEE. CDR3 in DNA: TGTGCCAGCAGCGTAAGAAGCGGGGGGATCTACGAGCAGTACTTC. Protein sequence: CASSVRSGGIYEQYF.

This clone was observed once. CDR3 in amino acids: CAWSDPGVLEYF. DNA of the CDR3: TGTGCCTGGAGCGACCCGGGGGTGTTGGAGTATTTT. This chain uses TRBV30 with TRBJ2-3; TRBD2 is a possible D gene (6 bases). The germline V gene encodes CDR1 GTSNPN and CDR2 SVGIG (reference sequence). Trimming took off 3 bases at V and 13 bases at J, with 17 bases between the two ends. CDR3 length equals 12 residues.

The chain joins TRBV28 to TRBJ2-3; possible D gene TRBD2, 5 bases. The V gene lost 6 bases and the J gene lost 5 bases, with 12 bases spanning the gap. The germline CDR1 and CDR2 sequences are MDHEN and SYDVKM. This CDR3 has 13 residues. The CDR3 is CASSRRMVDTQYF. DNA of the CDR3: TGTGCCAGCAGCCGGAGGATGGTAGATACGCAGTATTTT.

This rearrangement joins TRBV7-9 to TRBJ1-1, with 7 bases that match TRBD1. CDR3 length: 18 amino acids. Germline trimming cut 1 base from V and 3 bases from J; bases unmatched to any gene: 14. Germline-derived CDR1 and CDR2 are SEHNR and FQNEAQ (reference sequence). The CDR3 protein is CASSLVSGTALTHTEAFF. The CDR3 nucleotides are TGTGCCAGCAGCTTAGTTTCTGGGACAGCACTTACCCACACTGAAGCTTTCTTT.

J is TRBJ1-1 and V is TRBV5-4, with D perhaps TRBD1 (6 bases). CDR1 and CDR2 (germline): SGHNT, YYREEE (reference sequence). The V gene lost 4 bases and the J gene lost 1 base, with 14 bases spanning the gap. This CDR3 has 15 amino acids. The CDR3: CASSVGGRGNTEAFF. The CDR3 DNA reads TGTGCCAGCAGCGTGGGGGGCCGAGGGAACACTGAAGCTTTCTTT. Drawing the rest from reference TRBV5-4 and TRBJ1-1, the complete variable domain is ETGVTQSPTHLIKTRGQQVTLRCSSQSGHNTVSWYQQALGQGPQFIFQYYREEENGRGNFPPRFSGLQFPNYSSELNVNALELDDSALYLCASSVGGRGNTEAFFGQGTRLTVV.

The V and J genes are TRBV30 and TRBJ2-5, with D possibly matching TRBD1 (6 bases). From germline, CDR1 is GTSNPN and CDR2 SVGIG (reference sequence). With 0 bases removed from V and 10 bases from J, the gap between germline ends came to 15 bases. CDR3 length: 13 residues. CDR3 loop: CAWSVTTGLSQYF. DNA of the CDR3: TGTGCCTGGAGTGTGACGACAGGTTTGAGCCAGTACTTC.

The rearrangement links TRBV5-1 to TRBJ2-7; a weak D match, TRBD1 (6 bases). Deletions cut 7 bases from V and 3 bases from J, with 11 bases between. The germline V gene encodes CDR1 SGHRS and CDR2 YFSETQ. The CDR3 is 12 amino acids. In DNA form, the CDR3 reads TGCGCCAGCGGCCGGGACATCTACGAGCAGTACTTC. Translated: CASGRDIYEQYF.